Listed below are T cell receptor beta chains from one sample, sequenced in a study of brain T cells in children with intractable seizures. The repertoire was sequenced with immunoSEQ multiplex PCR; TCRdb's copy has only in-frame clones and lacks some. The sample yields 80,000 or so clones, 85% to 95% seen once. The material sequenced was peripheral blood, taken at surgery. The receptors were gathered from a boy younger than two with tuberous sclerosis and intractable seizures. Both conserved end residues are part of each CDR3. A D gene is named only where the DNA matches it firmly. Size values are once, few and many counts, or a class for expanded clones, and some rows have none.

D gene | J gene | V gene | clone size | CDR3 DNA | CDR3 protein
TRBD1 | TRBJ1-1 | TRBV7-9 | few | TGTGCCAGCAGCCTTGGGAGGACAGGCGAAGCTTTCTTT | CASSLGRTGEAFF
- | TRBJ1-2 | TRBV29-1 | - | TGCAGCTCCCGAGGGGTAAATGGCTACACCTTC | CSSRGVNGYTF
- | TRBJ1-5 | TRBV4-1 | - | TGCGCCAGCAGCCAAGATAATCAGGGACAGCCCCAGCATTTT | CASSQDNQGQPQHF
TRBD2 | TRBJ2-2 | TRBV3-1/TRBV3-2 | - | TGTGCCAGCAGCCAAGTTCCTAGCGGCAAGCCGAACACCGGGGAGCTGTTTTTT | CASSQVPSGKPNTGELFF
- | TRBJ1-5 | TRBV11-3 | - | TGTGCCAGCAGCCTAACAGGAGATAGCAATCAGCCCCAGCATTTT | CASSLTGDSNQPQHF
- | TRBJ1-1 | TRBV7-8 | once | TGTGCCAGCAGCTACACTGGGGAGGTGACTGAAGCTTTCTTT | CASSYTGEVTEAFF
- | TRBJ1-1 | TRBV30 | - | TGTGCCTGGAGTGTACACTCCACCATGAACACTGAAGCTTTCTTT | CAWSVHSTMNTEAFF
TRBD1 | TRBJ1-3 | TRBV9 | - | TGTGCCAGCAGCGTAGAGGGGGCTCGAGGCACCATATATTTT | CASSVEGARGTIYF
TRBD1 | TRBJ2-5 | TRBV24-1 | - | TGTGCCACCAGTGAAGGAGGACAGGGGTCACAAGAGACCCAGTACTTC | CATSEGGQGSQETQYF
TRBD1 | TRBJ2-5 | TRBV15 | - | TGTGCCACCAGCAGTTACCGGGACAGGCACCAAGAGACCCAGTACTTC | CATSSYRDRHQETQYF
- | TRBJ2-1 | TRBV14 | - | TGTGCCAGCAGCCCTGGAGGTGAGCAGTTCTTC | CASSPGGEQFF
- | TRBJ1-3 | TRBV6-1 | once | TGTGCCAGCAGTGAATCTAGTCAGGGCGGAAACACCATATATTTT | CASSESSQGGNTIYF
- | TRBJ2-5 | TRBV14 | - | TGTGCCAGCAGCCAAGAACGGCAAGAGACCCAGTACTTC | CASSQERQETQYF
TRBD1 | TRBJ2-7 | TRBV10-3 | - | TGTGCCATCAGGAAGGGACAGTCCCTTGCGGGTCAGCACTACGAGCAGTACTTC | CAIRKGQSLAGQHYEQYF
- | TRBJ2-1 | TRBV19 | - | TGTGCCAGTAGTATAGCCCCAGCTAGCTCCTACAATGAGCAGTTCTTC | CASSIAPASSYNEQFF
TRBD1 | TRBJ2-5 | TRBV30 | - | TGTGCCTGGAGTGCAGACAGGGGATGGGGGACCCAGTACTTC | CAWSADRGWGTQYF
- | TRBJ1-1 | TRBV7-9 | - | TGTGCCAGCAGCTTAGCAGGAGACACTGAAGCTTTCTTT | CASSLAGDTEAFF
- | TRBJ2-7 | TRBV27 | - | TGTGCCAGCAGTTTAAGTGCGGACTACTACTACGAGCAGTACTTC | CASSLSADYYYEQYF
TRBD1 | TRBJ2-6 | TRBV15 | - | TGTGCCACGGGACAGGGAGGAACTGGGGCCAACGTCCTGACTTTC | CATGQGGTGANVLTF
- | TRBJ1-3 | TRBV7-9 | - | TGTGCCAGCAGCTTAGCGGGAAGCTCTGGAAACACCATATATTTT | CASSLAGSSGNTIYF
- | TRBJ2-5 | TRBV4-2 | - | TGTGCCAGCAGCCAAGTTGGGGGGGAGACCCAGTACTTC | CASSQVGGETQYF
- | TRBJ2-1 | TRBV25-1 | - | TGTGCCAGCAGTTCCAAGCGGACGGAATACAATGAGCAGTTCTTC | CASSSKRTEYNEQFF
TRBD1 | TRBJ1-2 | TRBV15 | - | TGTGCCACCAGCAGAGAAGGGACCCGACAGGGGAGCGCTGGCTACACCTTC | CATSREGTRQGSAGYTF
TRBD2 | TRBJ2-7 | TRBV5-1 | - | TGCGCCAGCAGCTCTAGCGGGGCCTTCTACGAGCAGTACTTC | CASSSSGAFYEQYF
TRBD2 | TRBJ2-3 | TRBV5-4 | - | TGTGCCAGCAGCCCAGGACTAGCGGGGAAGAATACAGATACGCAGTATTTT | CASSPGLAGKNTDTQYF
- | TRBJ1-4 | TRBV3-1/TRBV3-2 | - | TGTGCCAGCAGCCAAGTTACAGGGCCCTCCTTAACTAATGAAAAACTGTTTTTT | CASSQVTGPSLTNEKLFF
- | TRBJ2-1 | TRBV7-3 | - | TGTGCCAGCAGCTTAAGTTGGCTTAGCGGACCCTACAATGAGCAGTTCTTC | CASSLSWLSGPYNEQFF
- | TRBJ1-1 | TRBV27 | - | TGTGCCAGCAGTTTTATAATGGGATTCACTGAAGCTTTCTTT | CASSFIMGFTEAFF
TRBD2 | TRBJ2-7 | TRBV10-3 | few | TGTGCCATCAGTGAGTCTTTGAGCGGGAGGACACACTACGAGCAGTACTTC | CAISESLSGRTHYEQYF
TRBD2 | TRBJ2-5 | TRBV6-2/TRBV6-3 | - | TGTGCCAGCAGTATATCTCTAGCGGCACCCCGGTCCCAAGAGACCCAGTACTTC | CASSISLAAPRSQETQYF
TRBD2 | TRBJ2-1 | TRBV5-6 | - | TGTGCCAGCAGCCCAATAACTAGCGGGAGTGTTTACAATGAGCAGTTCTTC | CASSPITSGSVYNEQFF
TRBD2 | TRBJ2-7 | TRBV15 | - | TGTGCCACCAGCAGAGAGGGACTAGCGGGGGGGAACTACGAGCAGTACTTC | CATSREGLAGGNYEQYF
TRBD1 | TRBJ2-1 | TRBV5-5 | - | TGTGCCAGCAGCTTGGGGCAGGGGGCTAATGAGCAGTTCTTC | CASSLGQGANEQFF
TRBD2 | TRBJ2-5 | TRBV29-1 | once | TGCAGCGTTGAAGATTGGCCTAGCGGGAGTAAACAGACCCAGTACTTC | CSVEDWPSGSKQTQYF
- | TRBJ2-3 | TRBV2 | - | TGTGCCAGCAGAGGGATCAGGGATTTCACAGATACGCAGTATTTT | CASRGIRDFTDTQYF
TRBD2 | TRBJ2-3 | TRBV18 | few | TGTGCCAGCTCACCAGGGGAGCGGGGGGATACGCAGTATTTT | CASSPGERGDTQYF
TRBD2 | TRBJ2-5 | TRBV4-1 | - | TGCGCCAGCAGCCCACCCACGGCGGGAGGGCGGGAGACCCAGTACTTC | CASSPPTAGGRETQYF
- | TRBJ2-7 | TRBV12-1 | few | TGTGCCAGCAGCTTTCCAGGGACCGGACCCTACGAGCAGTACTTC | CASSFPGTGPYEQYF
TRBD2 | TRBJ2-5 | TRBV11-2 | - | TGTGCCAGCAGCTTAGTGCGTGAGCGGGGGCGTCAAGAGACCCAGTACTTC | CASSLVRERGRQETQYF
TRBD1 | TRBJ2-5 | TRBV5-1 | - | TGCGCCAGCTCTGTTATTGACAGGGGCCTTCACGAGACCCAGTACTTC | CASSVIDRGLHETQYF
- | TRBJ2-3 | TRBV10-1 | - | TGCGCCAGCAGTCCCACAGGACGCGGGCTTACTAGCACAGATACGCAGTATTTT | CASSPTGRGLTSTDTQYF
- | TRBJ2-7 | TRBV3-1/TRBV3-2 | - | TGTGCCAGCAGTCAAGGGGGGGTTTCCTACGAGCAGTACTTC | CASSQGGVSYEQYF
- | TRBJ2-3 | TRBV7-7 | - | TGTGCTAGCAGCGCCTCGCCTAGAGTTGCAGATACGCAGTATTTT | CASSASPRVADTQYF
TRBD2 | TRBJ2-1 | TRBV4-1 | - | TGCGCCAGCAGCCAAGTTCCCGAGCGGGGGGGCGAGAATGAGCAGTTCTTC | CASSQVPERGGENEQFF
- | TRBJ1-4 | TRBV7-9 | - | TGTGCCAGCAGCTTAAGTGGAAATGAAAAACTGTTTTTT | CASSLSGNEKLFF